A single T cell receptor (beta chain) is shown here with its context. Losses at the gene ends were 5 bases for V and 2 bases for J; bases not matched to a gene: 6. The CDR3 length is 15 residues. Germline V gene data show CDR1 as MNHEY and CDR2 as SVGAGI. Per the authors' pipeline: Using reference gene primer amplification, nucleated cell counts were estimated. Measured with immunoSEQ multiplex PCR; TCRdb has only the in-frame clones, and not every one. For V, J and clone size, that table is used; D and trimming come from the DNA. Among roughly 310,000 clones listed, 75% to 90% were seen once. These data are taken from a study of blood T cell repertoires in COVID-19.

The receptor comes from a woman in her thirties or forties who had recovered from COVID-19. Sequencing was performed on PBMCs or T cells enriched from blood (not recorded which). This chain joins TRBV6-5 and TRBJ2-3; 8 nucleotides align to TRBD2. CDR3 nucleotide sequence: TGTGCCAGCAGTACCGGGGGGGGAAACACAGATACGCAGTATTTT. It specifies CASSTGGGNTDTQYF.